This is a list of T cell receptor beta chains from one sample in a study of beta chain features in type 1 diabetes. Produced via immunoSEQ multiplex PCR; TCRdb's table is partial and in-frame only. The sample records some 640,000 clones, over 13% being singletons. Source material: naive CD4+ T cells from blood. These receptors all stem from a man younger than 35 with type 1 diabetes. Each CDR3 is given with its conserved first and last residue. A D gene is named only where the DNA matches it firmly. Clone size, where shown, is once, few, many, or a class for clones that have expanded.

D gene: .; J gene: TRBJ2-1; V gene: TRBV11-2; clone size: .; CDR3 protein: CASSLNGASSYNEQFF; CDR3 DNA: TGTGCCAGCAGCTTAAACGGAGCCAGCTCCTACAATGAGCAGTTCTTC
D gene: TRBD1; J gene: TRBJ2-7; V gene: TRBV7-2; clone size: .; CDR3 protein: CASSQEDRGEQYF; CDR3 DNA: TGTGCCAGCAGCCAAGAGGACAGGGGCGAGCAGTACTTC
D gene: .; J gene: TRBJ2-3; V gene: TRBV30; clone size: few; CDR3 protein: CAWRGTDTQYF; CDR3 DNA: TGTGCCTGGAGGGGAACAGATACGCAGTATTTT
D gene: .; J gene: TRBJ1-2; V gene: TRBV9; clone size: few; CDR3 protein: CASSVGPGSYGYTF; CDR3 DNA: TGTGCCAGCAGCGTAGGGCCGGGTTCCTATGGCTACACCTTC
D gene: .; J gene: TRBJ1-2; V gene: TRBV2; clone size: .; CDR3 protein: CASSEARYYGYTF; CDR3 DNA: TGTGCCAGCAGTGAGGCAAGATACTATGGCTACACCTTC
D gene: .; J gene: TRBJ2-1; V gene: TRBV7-2; clone size: few; CDR3 protein: CASSLDYDEQFF; CDR3 DNA: TGTGCCAGCAGCTTAGACTACGATGAGCAGTTCTTC
D gene: .; J gene: TRBJ2-5; V gene: TRBV9; clone size: .; CDR3 protein: CASASGSTETQYF; CDR3 DNA: TGTGCCAGTGCCTCAGGCAGCACAGAGACCCAGTACTTC
D gene: .; J gene: TRBJ1-1; V gene: TRBV19; clone size: .; CDR3 protein: CASSHPGDAEAFF; CDR3 DNA: TGTGCCAGTAGTCATCCTGGGGACGCTGAAGCTTTCTTT
D gene: TRBD1; J gene: TRBJ2-1; V gene: TRBV19; clone size: few; CDR3 protein: CASSHTGGGNEQFF; CDR3 DNA: TGTGCCAGTAGTCACACAGGGGGTGGCAATGAGCAGTTCTTC
D gene: .; J gene: TRBJ1-5; V gene: TRBV2; clone size: .; CDR3 protein: CASRYSNRPQHF; CDR3 DNA: TGTGCCAGCAGATATAGCAATCGGCCCCAGCATTTT
D gene: TRBD1; J gene: TRBJ2-3; V gene: TRBV9; clone size: few; CDR3 protein: CASSPQGDRHFNTQYF; CDR3 DNA: TGTGCCAGCAGCCCTCAAGGGGACAGACACTTTAATACGCAGTATTTT
D gene: .; J gene: TRBJ1-2; V gene: TRBV18; clone size: few; CDR3 protein: CASSLRRDNYGYTF; CDR3 DNA: TGTGCCAGCTCTCTTCGGCGGGATAACTATGGCTACACCTTC
D gene: TRBD1; J gene: TRBJ1-1; V gene: TRBV7-2; clone size: few; CDR3 protein: CASSRDRGTEAFF; CDR3 DNA: TGTGCCAGCAGCCGGGACAGGGGAACTGAAGCTTTCTTT